This section outlines one T cell receptor beta chain sequence together with its context. The sample comes from a study of CD8+ T cells in alopecia areata. The researchers isolated CD4+ and CD8+ T cells from PBMCs by sorting. Isolated RNA was reverse transcribed into cDNA used as the sequencing template. Profiling relied on immunoSEQ multiplex PCR, and the TCRdb table lists in-frame clones only, not all of them. The table lists a few hundred thousand clones, roughly three fifths of them singletons. The CDR3 is 13 residues long. Deletions cut 3 bases from V and 7 bases from J, with 12 bases between. Germline lookup yields CDR1 SEHNR and CDR2 FQNEAQ (reference sequence).

What was sequenced was CD8+ T cells sorted from blood. The chain uses TRBV7-9 and TRBJ1-2; possible D gene TRBD1, 5 bases. The receptor comes from a human donor in good health. The CDR3 DNA follows: TGTGCCAGCAGCTTGGGACTCTCGGGTGGCTACACCTTC. Translation gives CASSLGLSGGYTF. Based on the CDR3 plus reference TRBV7-9 and TRBJ1-2, the full variable domain is DTGVSQNPRHKITKRGQNVTFRCDPISEHNRLYWYRQTLGQGPEFLTYFQNEAQLEKSRLLSDRFSAERPKGSFSTLEIQRTEQGDSAMYLCASSLGLSGGYTFGSGTRLTVV.